The source of this TCR beta chain is a study of blood T cell repertoires in COVID-19. Background on the study: From the United States, Italy and Spain came samples of acute and convalescent COVID-19. The analysed material was cDNA or gDNA that came from T cells, B-cell-depleted T cells, or PBMCs.

In the authors' workflow: Estimation of nucleated cell counts relied on the amplification of reference gene primers. The protocol was immunoSEQ multiplex PCR, while the TCRdb copy is restricted to in-frame clones and leaves out a portion. That table furnishes V, J and clone size, whereas the DNA furnished D and trimming. Altogether roughly 13,000 clones are present, 78% being singletons, with the ten largest covering over 30%. The J segment lost 1 base and the V segment lost 0 bases, leaving 2 bases of the junction unmatched. Looked up from germline, CDR1 is SQVTM and CDR2 is ANQGSEA. The CDR3 totals 16 residues.

This TCR derives from a human donor in a cohort sampled during active COVID-19. The chain joins TRBV29-1 to TRBJ2-2, with 10 bases identical to TRBD2. Sequenced input: peripheral blood. CDR3 loop: CSVEDRLAGNTGELFF. The CDR3 DNA reads TGCAGCGTTGAAGACCGACTAGCGGGGAACACCGGGGAGCTGTTTTTT.